The 30 T cell receptor beta chains below come from one sample, sequenced in a study of T cell repertoires in cytomegalovirus infection (dated by TCRdb to between 2018 and 2020). Their antigen targets remain unknown. The treatment or condition label of this sample denotes: in vitro stimulation with specific CMV peptide epitopes to enrich CMV-specific T cells. Instrument on record: Illumina HiSeq 1500. In TCRdb, the public reads were trimmed at Q25 with fastp and aligned with MiXCR, with productive beta chains retained. Each entry merges the rows of one CDR3 protein and shows their most common DNA and genes. The sample profile shows nearly 700,000 distinct CDR3 sequences; around 30% of them were found once. The ten biggest clones cover 15% to 20% of the sample. The material was cultured PBMCs, obtained from culture after CMV antigen stimulation. All receptors derive from a human donor in good health (CMV status not recorded). Some clones in this sample may be carry-over from other donors' samples.

The rearrangement links TRBV27 to TRBJ2-3; TRBD1 agrees at 9 bases. Germline-derived CDR1 and CDR2 are MNHEY and SMNVEV (reference sequence). The ends lost 5 bases at V and 0 bases at J; junction bases unmatched: 12. This CDR3 spans 18 amino acids. CDR3 residues: CASSLRPGTGTSTDTQYF. The DNA of the CDR3 is TGTGCCAGCAGTCTCCGACCCGGGACAGGGACTAGCACAGATACGCAGTATTTT.

This clonotype was counted only a few times. The chain combines TRBV12-3 or TRBV12-4 with TRBJ1-4; D is unresolved. There are 12 residues in the CDR3. Trimming left V 4 bases short and J 4 bases short, with 4 bases between. The CDR3: CASSYDNEKLFF. CDR3 in DNA: TGTGCCAGCAGTTATGATAATGAAAAACTGTTTTTT.

This clonotype appeared many times. The chain recombines TRBV7-2 with TRBJ2-5, with a tentative D call TRBD2 (5 bases). The CDR3 runs to 15 residues. Germline V gene sequence: CDR1 SGHTA, CDR2 FQGNSA. Between the trimmed V and J ends, which lost 0 bases and 4 bases, there was a span of 12 bases. The CDR3 DNA sequence: TGTGCCAGCAGCTTAGCGCACTCCCGGGGAGAGACCCAGTACTTC. Translated: CASSLAHSRGETQYF.

This clonotype was picked up a small number of times. The V call is TRBV20-1, the J call TRBJ2-1, with TRBD1 matching 9 bases. This CDR3 has 12 amino acids. Losses at the gene ends were 5 bases for V and 10 bases for J; bases not matched to a gene: 6. Germline V gene data show CDR1 as DFQATT and CDR2 as SNEGSKA (reference sequence). The CDR3 nucleotides are TGCAGTGCTTCCGACAGGGGGGGAGAGCAGTTCTTC. This gives the protein CSASDRGGEQFF.

This rearrangement joins TRBV28 to TRBJ1-5, with D maybe TRBD1 (6 bases). V was shortened by 3 bases and J by 4 bases, with 16 bases between the two germline ends. From germline, CDR1 is MDHEN and CDR2 SYDVKM. The CDR3 has 16 amino acids. CDR3 sequence: CASSFPGKGVNQPQHF. DNA for the CDR3: TGTGCCAGCAGTTTTCCCGGGAAGGGGGTAAATCAGCCCCAGCATTTT.

V is TRBV7-2 and J is TRBJ2-3; possibly TRBD1 or TRBD2 for D (5 bases each). Germline V gene data show CDR1 as SGHTA and CDR2 as FQGNSA. Between the trimmed V and J ends, which lost 8 bases and 6 bases, there was a span of 18 bases. This CDR3 is built from 14 residues. The CDR3 is CASPPGPQGDTQYF. The CDR3 nucleotides read TGTGCCAGCCCGCCGGGACCCCAAGGGGATACGCAGTATTTT.

The CDR3 nucleotides read TGTGCCAGCTCACTCATGGACGATTTAACCGAGCAGTACTTC. Its protein is CASSLMDDLTEQYF. The V gene is TRBV18, the J gene TRBJ2-7; unclear D gene. V was clipped by 4 bases and J by 6 bases, with 16 bases between them. CDR3 length: 14 amino acids. Germline CDR1 and CDR2: KGHSH and LQKENI.

The rearrangement links TRBV19 to TRBJ2-3; a possible D gene is TRBD1 (5 bases). CDR3 size: 13 residues. The V end was cut by 7 bases, the J end by 2 bases, with 10 bases between. CDR1 LNHDA and CDR2 SQIVND come from the germline V gene (reference sequence). The CDR3 sequence: CASIGRDTDTQYF. CDR3 DNA sequence: TGTGCCAGTATTGGCAGGGACACAGATACGCAGTATTTT.

This clonotype was observed a few times. The chain carries TRBV7-6 and TRBJ1-3, with D perhaps matching TRBD1 (5 bases). Germline CDR1 and CDR2: SGHVS and FNYEAQ. With 1 base removed from V and 0 bases from J, the gap between germline ends came to 13 bases. This CDR3 comprises 17 residues. CDR3 region: CASSLVYGGSSGNTIYF. In nucleotides, the CDR3 is TGTGCCAGCAGCTTAGTGTACGGGGGTTCCTCTGGAAACACCATATATTTT.

This clonotype was seen a handful of times. V and J are TRBV19 and TRBJ1-2; D may be TRBD1 (5 bases). Germline loops: CDR1 LNHDA, CDR2 SQIVND (reference sequence). V lost 3 bases and J lost 4, with 9 bases in between. The CDR3 is 13 residues long. This CDR3 reads CASSISRVYGYTF. In nucleotides, the CDR3 is TGTGCCAGTAGTATTTCCAGGGTCTATGGCTACACCTTC. Full variable domain (rest looked up from reference TRBV19 and TRBJ1-2): DGGITQSPKYLFRKEGQNVTLSCEQNLNHDAMYWYRQDPGQGLRLIYYSQIVNDFQKGDIAEGYSVSREKKESFPLTVTSAQKNPTAFYLCASSISRVYGYTFGSGTRLTVV.

The CDR3 reads CATSDTGSTDTQYF. The CDR3 DNA is TGTGCCACCAGTGATACAGGGTCGACGGATACGCAGTATTTT. The chain combines TRBV24-1 with TRBJ2-3, with a tentative D call TRBD1 (6 bases). Germline loops: CDR1 KGHDR, CDR2 SFDVKD. This CDR3 has 14 residues. The V end was cut by 3 bases, the J end by 6 bases, with 12 bases between.

The chain recombines TRBV6-1 with TRBJ1-5; D is perhaps TRBD1 (6 bases). The germline V gene has CDR1 MNHNS and CDR2 SASEGT. V lost 7 bases and J 4 bases, leaving 17 bases between the germline ends. This CDR3 contains 15 residues. For the CDR3, the DNA is TGTGCCAGCAAACTACAGGGAGGGGATAATCAGCCCCAGCATTTT. Translated: CASKLQGGDNQPQHF.

This clonotype was seen a handful of times. The V call is TRBV19, the J call TRBJ2-1; no clear D gene. The germline V and J ends were trimmed by 0 bases and 7 bases, with 4 bases remaining between them. CDR3 length: 12 residues. The germline gives CDR1 LNHDA, CDR2 SQIVND (reference sequence). The CDR3 here is CASSIEDNEQFF. In DNA, the CDR3 is TGTGCCAGTAGTATAGAGGATAATGAGCAGTTCTTC.

In this sample, this clonotype turned up a few times. V and J are TRBV5-1 and TRBJ1-1; D uncertain. Germline CDR1 and CDR2: SGHRS and YFSETQ. Trimming pared 5 bases from V and 0 bases from J, leaving 8 bases between. The CDR3 runs 13 residues. The CDR3 DNA follows: TGCGCCAGCAGGGTTGGGGTGAACACTGAAGCTTTCTTT. Amino acids: CASRVGVNTEAFF.

The J gene is TRBJ2-5, the V gene TRBV7-4, with 8 bases aligning to TRBD2. CDR3 length: 15 residues. With V trimmed by 7 bases and J by 5 bases, 12 bases remained unmatched. The V gene's germline CDR1 is SGHVT and CDR2 SQSDAQ. The CDR3 loop is CASTRPGLVGETQYF. DNA for the CDR3: TGTGCCAGCACCCGCCCGGGACTAGTGGGGGAGACCCAGTACTTC. The full variable domain, completed using reference TRBV7-4 and TRBJ2-5, is GAGVSQSPRYKVAKRGRDVALRCDSISGHVTLYWYRQTLGQGSEVLTYSQSDAQRDKSGRPSGRFSAERPERSVSTLKIQRTEQGDSAVYLCASTRPGLVGETQYFGPGTRLLVL.

J is TRBJ2-1 and V is TRBV19, with 11 bases aligning to TRBD2. The CDR3 sequence is 14 residues long. V lost 7 bases, J lost 7 bases, and 6 bases stayed unmatched. CDR1 is LNHDA and CDR2 is SQIVND in the germline V gene (reference sequence). The CDR3 DNA reads as TGTGCCAGTATTAGCGGGAGGGCCGAGAATGAGCAGTTCTTC. Translating it yields CASISGRAENEQFF.

The chain has TRBV7-6 and TRBJ2-7, with 9 bases aligning to TRBD1. Unmatched junction bases numbered 10, after V lost 2 bases and J lost 5 bases. This CDR3 is built from 16 residues. CDR1 and CDR2 from the germline V gene are SGHVS and FNYEAQ. The CDR3 loop is CASSLRHRDRAHEQYF. Written as DNA, the CDR3 is TGTGCCAGCAGCTTACGACACCGGGACAGGGCCCACGAGCAGTACTTC.

The rearrangement joins TRBV7-2 to TRBJ1-1; D call uncertain. Germline CDR1 reads SGHTA; CDR2 reads FQGNSA. The CDR3 extends over 15 amino acids. Trimming pared 4 bases from V and 0 bases from J, leaving 12 bases between. CDR3 sequence (DNA): TGTGCCAGCAGCTCAGCGGACCGCTTGAACACTGAAGCTTTCTTT. This gives the protein CASSSADRLNTEAFF.

This clonotype was recorded once. This chain joins TRBV5-1 and TRBJ2-1; 8 bases map to TRBD2. The CDR3 extends over 15 amino acids. Germline trimming cut 0 bases from V and 5 bases from J; bases unmatched to any gene: 4. Germline V gene lookup returns CDR1 SGHRS and CDR2 YFSETQ. For the CDR3, the DNA is TGCGCCAGCAGCTTGGAACTAGCGGTGAACAATGAGCAGTTCTTC. Translation gives CASSLELAVNNEQFF.

The chain couples TRBV9 to TRBJ2-7, with TRBD2 identical over 8 bases. Losses at the gene ends were 0 bases for V and 0 bases for J; bases not matched to a gene: 11. CDR3 size: 18 residues. Germline CDR1 is SGDLS and CDR2 is YYNGEE. This CDR3 is CASSVGEAGAGLSYEQYF. The CDR3 DNA follows: TGTGCCAGCAGCGTAGGAGAAGCGGGAGCGGGGCTCTCCTACGAGCAGTACTTC.

The chain uses TRBV7-9 and TRBJ2-3, with 12 bases aligning to TRBD2. The CDR3 runs to 16 residues. V lost 2 bases, J lost 10 bases, and 10 bases stayed unmatched. Germline V gene sequence: CDR1 SEHNR, CDR2 FQNEAQ (reference sequence). The CDR3 sequence is CASSLIPSGGAEAQYF. The CDR3 bases are TGTGCCAGCAGCTTAATCCCTAGCGGGGGGGCCGAGGCGCAGTATTTT.

The genes are TRBV6-5 and TRBJ1-1; 8 nucleotides match TRBD1. The J segment lost 4 bases and the V segment lost 3 bases, leaving 7 bases of the junction unmatched. The CDR3 consists of 15 residues. Germline loops: CDR1 MNHEY, CDR2 SVGAGI. The CDR3 loop is CASSYGGTGGTEAFF. The CDR3 bases are TGTGCCAGCAGTTATGGAGGGACAGGTGGCACTGAAGCTTTCTTT.

This clonotype was observed many times. The CDR3 nucleotides read TGTGCCAGCAGCCCCACCCGGACAGGCGGGCGTCCCCTCCACTTT. Its protein product is CASSPTRTGGRPLHF. This chain connects TRBV7-4 to TRBJ1-6; 7 bases fit TRBD1. The CDR3 covers 15 residues. The ends lost 5 bases at V and 13 bases at J; junction bases unmatched: 14. The germline V gene encodes CDR1 SGHVT and CDR2 SQSDAQ. Using reference TRBV7-4 and TRBJ1-6 for the parts outside the CDR3, the full variable domain is GAGVSQSPRYKVAKRGRDVALRCDSISGHVTLYWYRQTLGQGSEVLTYSQSDAQRDKSGRPSGRFSAERPERSVSTLKIQRTEQGDSAVYLCASSPTRTGGRPLHFGNGTRLTVT.

The chain has TRBV7-6 and TRBJ2-7; the match to TRBD1 covers 9 bases. The CDR3 is 14 amino acids. V shed 5 bases, J shed 3 bases, and the junction held 5 bases outside the gene matches. Germline V gene lookup returns CDR1 SGHVS and CDR2 FNYEAQ. The DNA for the CDR3 is TGTGCCAGCAGCATAGGACAGGGGAACTACGAGCAGTACTTC. As protein: CASSIGQGNYEQYF.

The chain is built from TRBV27 and TRBJ2-7; D is undetermined. Germline CDR1 and CDR2: MNHEY and SMNVEV (reference sequence). The CDR3 is made up of 12 amino acids. Trimming removed 6 bases at V and 7 bases at J, with 13 bases between. Written as DNA, the CDR3 is TGTGCCAGCAGCCTGAACTACGTGGAGCAGTACTTC. Residues: CASSLNYVEQYF.

This clonotype was detected only a few times. The J gene is TRBJ2-1, the V gene TRBV7-6; perhaps TRBD1 as D (6 bases). CDR1 is SGHVS, CDR2 FNYEAQ, per germline. This CDR3 is 16 amino acids long. V lost 5 bases to trimming and J lost 7 bases, with 21 bases between them. In DNA, the CDR3 is TGTGCCAGCAGCCCCAGGGGCATGGGTGTTAGGAATGAGCAGTTCTTC. Its translation: CASSPRGMGVRNEQFF.

This clonotype was picked up a small number of times. The rearrangement links TRBV19 to TRBJ2-7; 8 bases line up with TRBD2. J gave up 4 bases and V 3 bases, and 11 bases lay outside the gene matches. Germline V gene data show CDR1 as LNHDA and CDR2 as SQIVND (reference sequence). This CDR3 has 16 residues. Here the CDR3 DNA reads TGTGCCAGTAGTATGGAGTCCTGGGGACTAGGGTACGAGCAGTACTTC. It yields the protein CASSMESWGLGYEQYF.

V and J are TRBV29-1 and TRBJ1-1; weak D call: TRBD1 (6 bases). Between the trimmed V and J ends, which lost 8 bases and 5 bases, there was a span of 18 bases. The CDR3 is 13 residues long. Germline V CDR1 and CDR2: SQVTM, ANQGSEA. The CDR3 protein is CSIREAGETEAFF. The CDR3 DNA sequence: TGCAGCATTAGGGAGGCAGGGGAAACTGAAGCTTTCTTT. The full variable domain, completed using reference TRBV29-1 and TRBJ1-1, is SAVISQKPSRDICQRGTSLTIQCQVDSQVTMMFWYRQQPGQSLTLIATANQGSEATYESGFVIDKFPISRPNLTFSTLTVSNMSPEDSSIYLCSIREAGETEAFFGQGTRLTVV.

This clonotype was found a few times. The V and J genes are TRBV5-1 and TRBJ2-2; 10 bases align to TRBD1. Germline CDR1 and CDR2: SGHRS and YFSETQ. The V segment lost 2 bases and the J segment 5 bases; nucleotides outside the gene matches: 6. CDR3 size: 16 residues. Here the CDR3 reads CASSFEGQGITGELFF. The CDR3 coding sequence is TGCGCCAGCAGCTTTGAGGGACAGGGGATTACCGGGGAGCTGTTTTTT.

The genes are TRBV20-1 and TRBJ1-1; D is uncertain. CDR3 size: 14 residues. The V gene's germline CDR1 is DFQATT and CDR2 SNEGSKA (reference sequence). With 6 bases removed from V and 1 base from J, the gap between germline ends came to 15 bases. The CDR3 here is CSATLPVPNTEAFF. In DNA form, the CDR3 reads TGCAGTGCCACACTCCCGGTCCCGAACACTGAAGCTTTCTTT.